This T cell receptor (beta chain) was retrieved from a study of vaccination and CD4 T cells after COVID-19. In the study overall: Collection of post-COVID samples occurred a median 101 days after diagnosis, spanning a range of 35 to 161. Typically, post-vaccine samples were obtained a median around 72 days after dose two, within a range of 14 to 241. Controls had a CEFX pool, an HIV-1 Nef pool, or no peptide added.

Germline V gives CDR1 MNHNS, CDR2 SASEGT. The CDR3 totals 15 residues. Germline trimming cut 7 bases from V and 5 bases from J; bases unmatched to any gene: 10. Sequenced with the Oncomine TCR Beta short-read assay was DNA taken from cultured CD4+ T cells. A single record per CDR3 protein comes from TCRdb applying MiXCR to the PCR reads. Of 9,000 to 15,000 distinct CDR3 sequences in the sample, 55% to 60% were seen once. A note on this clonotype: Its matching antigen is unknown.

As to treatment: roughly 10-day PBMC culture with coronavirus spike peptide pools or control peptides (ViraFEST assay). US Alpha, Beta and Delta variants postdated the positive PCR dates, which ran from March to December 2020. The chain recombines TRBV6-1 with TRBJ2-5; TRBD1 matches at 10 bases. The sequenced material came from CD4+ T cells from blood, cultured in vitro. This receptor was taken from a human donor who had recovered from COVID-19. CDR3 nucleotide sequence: TGTGCCAGCATCCGGACAGGGGGGGTTGGGGAGACCCAGTACTTC. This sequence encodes CASIRTGGVGETQYF.